The 14 T cell receptor beta chains listed next were all sequenced from one sample in a study of shared clonotypes between healthy human individuals. The naive CD8 population came from CD45RO-negative cells selected for CCR7, without terminally differentiated effector memory CD45RA+ cells. Libraries were prepared by immunoSEQ multiplex PCR; TCRdb keeps only in-frame clonotypes and omits some of them. The sample has about 2,100,000 clones, under 95% seen once; the top ten hold more than 1.5%. The material sequenced was naive CD8+ T cells from PBMCs. These TCRs come from a man between 18 and 29 years old in good health. Some clones in this sample may be carry-over from other donors' samples.

The table lists this clone with a few counts. The chain joins TRBV19 to TRBJ2-7, with D perhaps TRBD1 (5 bases). Germline values: CDR1 LNHDA, CDR2 SQIVND (reference sequence). This CDR3 has 15 amino acids. Trimming took 6 bases from V and 3 from J, leaving 18 bases between them. CDR3 DNA: TGTGCCAGTAGCCCAGGGCGAATCGGGTACTACGAGCAGTACTTC. As protein: CASSPGRIGYYEQYF.

The rearrangement joins TRBV7-9 to TRBJ1-1; no reliable D call. CDR3 size: 13 residues. Germline-derived CDR1 and CDR2 are SEHNR and FQNEAQ (reference sequence). V was pared by 1 base and J by 3 bases, with 6 bases between. CDR3 DNA sequence: TGTGCCAGCAGCTTAGGAACCCACACTGAAGCTTTCTTT. Translation: CASSLGTHTEAFF.

This clone was observed a single time. CDR3 residues: CASSTRSGAGWGDYGYTF. Here the CDR3 DNA reads TGTGCCAGCAGTACCCGATCAGGGGCGGGGTGGGGAGACTATGGCTACACCTTC. The J gene is TRBJ1-2, the V gene TRBV28, with a possible D match to TRBD1 (6 bases). V was clipped by 5 bases and J by 3 bases, with 25 bases between them. This CDR3 has 18 residues. Germline V gene sequence: CDR1 MDHEN, CDR2 SYDVKM.

J is TRBJ2-1 and V is TRBV19; 11 bases map to TRBD2. Trimming at V came to 0 bases and at J to 0 bases, leaving 10 bases not matched to a gene. The CDR3 length is 20 residues. The germline gives CDR1 LNHDA, CDR2 SQIVND (reference sequence). The CDR3 here is CASSIEAWLAGGLSYNEQFF. DNA of the CDR3: TGTGCCAGTAGTATAGAGGCCTGGCTAGCGGGAGGCCTCTCCTACAATGAGCAGTTCTTC.

The rearrangement uses TRBV5-6 and TRBJ2-6; D gene ambiguous. The germline V and J ends were trimmed by 1 base and 1 base, with 12 bases remaining between them. The CDR3 runs to 17 residues. Germline values: CDR1 SGHDT, CDR2 YYEEEE. Here the CDR3 DNA reads TGTGCCAGCAGCTTGTTACCTACTGGATCTGGGGCCAACGTCCTGACTTTC. Translation gives CASSLLPTGSGANVLTF.

This rearrangement joins TRBV6-1 to TRBJ1-1, with 7 bases fitting TRBD1. CDR1 MNHNS and CDR2 SASEGT come from the germline V gene. This CDR3 contains 13 residues. Losses at the gene ends were 6 bases for V and 4 bases for J; bases not matched to a gene: 5. CDR3 sequence: CASSVTGFTEAFF. For the CDR3, the DNA is TGTGCCAGCAGCGTGACAGGGTTCACTGAAGCTTTCTTT.

The chain links TRBV28 to TRBJ2-5; D is undetermined. The CDR3 length is 15 residues. V was cut by 6 bases and J by 0 bases, with 14 bases left in between. Germline CDR1 reads MDHEN; CDR2 reads SYDVKM. This CDR3 reads CASRTLRDNQETQYF. The CDR3 region has the DNA TGTGCCAGCAGAACCCTAAGAGATAACCAAGAGACCCAGTACTTC.

V usage is TRBV9 and J usage is TRBJ2-1; the D gene is possibly TRBD2 (5 bases). The germline CDR1 and CDR2 sequences are SGDLS and YYNGEE. The ends were cut back, 7 bases at V and 0 bases at J, with 11 bases in the middle. The CDR3 totals 14 residues. CDR3 sequence (DNA): TGTGCCAGCCAGCCTGGGAGCTCCTACAATGAGCAGTTCTTC. Its translation is CASQPGSSYNEQFF.

V gene TRBV27 combines with J gene TRBJ2-7; 9 nucleotides match TRBD1. The germline V gene encodes CDR1 MNHEY and CDR2 SMNVEV (reference sequence). The CDR3 is 16 residues long. V lost 2 bases to trimming and J lost 6 bases; unmatched junction nucleotides: 11. This CDR3 reads CASSLLSGTGQGEQYF. The CDR3 region has the DNA TGTGCCAGCAGTTTACTCTCCGGGACAGGGCAAGGCGAGCAGTACTTC.

V is TRBV4-3 and J is TRBJ1-4, with D uncertain. From germline, CDR1 is LGHNA and CDR2 YSLEER. The CDR3 loop spans 15 amino acids. The V end was cut by 1 base, the J end by 3 bases, with 9 bases between. This CDR3 is CASSQGLGANEKLFF. CDR3 nucleotides: TGCGCCAGCAGCCAAGGTCTCGGGGCTAATGAAAAACTGTTTTTT.

The J gene is TRBJ1-5, the V gene TRBV10-2, with D possibly matching TRBD1 (5 bases). CDR3 length equals 13 residues. Germline CDR1 and CDR2: WSHSY and SAAADI. The V end was cut by 2 bases, the J end by 6 bases, with 8 bases between. As DNA, the CDR3 is TGCGCCAGCAGTGAGGGGGCAGTTCAGCCCCAGCATTTT. Translation: CASSEGAVQPQHF.

In DNA, the CDR3 is TGTGCCAGCAGTTTAGCGGTCAGGGGTATCTACGAGCAGTACTTC. This codes for CASSLAVRGIYEQYF. The genes are TRBV28 and TRBJ2-7; perhaps TRBD1 as D (6 bases). The CDR3 is 15 amino acids. V was trimmed by 2 bases and J by 3 bases, leaving 14 bases between them. Germline V gene lookup returns CDR1 MDHEN and CDR2 SYDVKM.

The chain has TRBV6-5 and TRBJ1-1; D is ambiguous. This CDR3 region has 14 residues. The germline V gene has CDR1 MNHEY and CDR2 SVGAGI. The V end was cut by 2 bases, the J end by 4 bases, with 11 bases between. CDR3 in DNA: TGTGCCAGCAGTTACCAAGCATGGGGCACTGAAGCTTTCTTT. The encoded protein is CASSYQAWGTEAFF.

A remark on this clone: This CDR3 is also generated by other DNA sequences in the sample. The rearrangement links TRBV19 to TRBJ1-5, with D unresolved. The CDR3 loop spans 12 amino acids. V was pared by 3 bases and J by 6 bases, with 6 bases between. The germline V gene encodes CDR1 LNHDA and CDR2 SQIVND (reference sequence). The CDR3 sequence: CASSIGPQPQHF. In DNA, the CDR3 is TGTGCCAGTAGTATTGGCCCTCAGCCCCAGCATTTT.